The 19 T cell receptor beta chains listed next were all sequenced from one sample in a study of blood T cell repertoires in COVID-19. The data were produced by immunoSEQ multiplex PCR, yet TCRdb's version contains in-frame clones alone and is incomplete. Counted here are roughly 350,000 clones, 90% to 95% occurring once; the ten biggest clones make up roughly 3.5%. Material for sequencing was peripheral blood. Source of these receptors: a woman younger than 35 who had recovered from COVID-19.

The table lists this clone with a count of one. This sequence joins TRBV5-8 and TRBJ1-1, with D unclear. The CDR3 is made up of 15 amino acids. V was clipped by 2 bases and J by 1 base, with 12 bases between them. Germline CDR1 and CDR2: SGHTS and YDEGEE. The CDR3 DNA follows: TGTGCCAGCAGCTTCCTGAGGGTTTCGAACACTGAAGCTTTCTTT. Translation: CASSFLRVSNTEAFF. Complete variable domain (other parts from reference TRBV5-8 and TRBJ1-1): EAGVTQSPTHLIKTRGQQATLRCSPISGHTSVYWYQQALGLGLQFLLWYDEGEERNRGNFPPRFSGRQFPNYSSELNVNALELEDSALYLCASSFLRVSNTEAFFGQGTRLTVV.

The chain links TRBV19 to TRBJ2-2; TRBD2 matches at 12 bases. V lost 5 bases to trimming and J lost 3 bases; unmatched junction nucleotides: 1. CDR1 and CDR2 (germline): LNHDA, SQIVND (reference sequence). CDR3 size: 15 residues. CDR3 sequence: CASSRLAGDTGELFF. CDR3 DNA: TGTGCCAGTAGTCGACTAGCGGGAGACACCGGGGAGCTGTTTTTT. Full variable domain (remainder filled in from reference TRBV19 and TRBJ2-2): DGGITQSPKYLFRKEGQNVTLSCEQNLNHDAMYWYRQDPGQGLRLIYYSQIVNDFQKGDIAEGYSVSREKKESFPLTVTSAQKNPTAFYLCASSRLAGDTGELFFGEGSRLTVL.

This chain joins TRBV7-9 and TRBJ2-2, with TRBD2 identical over 9 bases. CDR3 length equals 16 residues. CDR1 is SEHNR, CDR2 FQNEAQ, per germline (reference sequence). Trimming cost V 1 base and J 4 bases; bases outside gene matches: 4. CDR3 nucleotides: TGTGCCAGCAGCTTAGGCGGGAGGGCAATCACCGGGGAGCTGTTTTTT. Protein sequence: CASSLGGRAITGELFF. The full variable domain, completed using reference TRBV7-9 and TRBJ2-2, is DTGVSQNPRHKITKRGQNVTFRCDPISEHNRLYWYRQTLGQGPEFLTYFQNEAQLEKSRLLSDRFSAERPKGSFSTLEIQRTEQGDSAMYLCASSLGGRAITGELFFGEGSRLTVL.

The genes are TRBV19 and TRBJ2-1; D is ambiguous. V lost 7 bases, J lost 0 bases, and 7 bases lay in between. Germline values: CDR1 LNHDA, CDR2 SQIVND (reference sequence). The CDR3 runs 13 residues. CDR3 DNA sequence: TGTGCCAGTATGGTTAGCTCCTACAATGAGCAGTTCTTC. Amino acid sequence: CASMVSSYNEQFF.

V gene TRBV3-1 (or the pseudogene TRBV3-2) combines with J gene TRBJ1-1; possible D gene TRBD1, 6 bases. With 9 bases removed from V and 6 bases from J, the gap between germline ends came to 14 bases. CDR1 is LGHDT and CDR2 is YNNKEL in the germline V gene (reference sequence). This CDR3 spans 12 amino acids. CDR3 loop: CARTLGGAEAFF. CDR3 sequence (DNA): TGTGCCAGGACCCTAGGGGGGGCTGAAGCTTTCTTT.

The V gene is TRBV6-2 or TRBV6-3, the J gene TRBJ2-3; D is ambiguous. The CDR3 consists of 15 residues. Trimming cost V 2 bases and J 1 base, with 10 bases left between them. Germline V CDR1 and CDR2: MNHEY, SVGEGT. The CDR3 sequence: CASSYVSRGTDTQYF. The CDR3 bases are TGTGCCAGCAGTTACGTTTCCCGGGGCACAGATACGCAGTATTTT.

This rearrangement joins TRBV27 to TRBJ2-1; 7 positions match TRBD1. In germline, CDR1 is MNHEY, CDR2 SMNVEV (reference sequence). This CDR3 contains 15 residues. The V and J ends lost 4 bases and 2 bases, in that order; junction bases with no gene match: 5. CDR3 sequence reads: CASSWDSNTYNEQFF. CDR3 nucleotides: TGTGCCAGCAGTTGGGACAGTAACACCTACAATGAGCAGTTCTTC.

The chain carries TRBV11-3 and TRBJ1-1; 7 bases fit TRBD1. Germline V gene data show CDR1 as SGHNT and CDR2 as YENEEA. With 5 bases clipped from V and 2 bases from J, the junction kept 8 bases outside the gene matches. The CDR3 contains 15 residues. Here the CDR3 DNA reads TGTGCCAGCAGCCGGGGGACAGATCCTAACACTGAAGCTTTCTTT. It codes for CASSRGTDPNTEAFF.

In its sample, this clone was seen once. V gene TRBV6-9 combines with J gene TRBJ2-7, with D uncertain. The V gene's germline CDR1 is MNHGY and CDR2 SVAAGI. There are 15 residues in the CDR3. Trimming left V 4 bases short and J 0 bases short, with 13 bases between. The DNA for the CDR3 is TGTGCCAGCAGTTTGGAATGCAGGCGCTCCTACGAGCAGTACGTC. This sequence encodes CASSLECRRSYEQYV.

The chain is built from TRBV7-2 and TRBJ1-3; D not certain. V was trimmed by 6 bases and J by 5 bases, leaving 5 bases between them. There are 11 residues in the CDR3. The germline gives CDR1 SGHTA, CDR2 FQGNSA. CDR3 sequence: CASSTRNTIYF. The CDR3, as DNA: TGTGCCAGCAGTACAAGAAACACCATATATTTT.

The chain joins TRBV2 to TRBJ2-1; 8 bases align to TRBD1. The CDR3 runs 12 residues. V shed 8 bases, J shed 9 bases, and the junction held 6 bases outside the gene matches. Germline V lookup: CDR1 SNHLY, CDR2 FYNNEI. CDR3 nucleotides: TGTGCCAGCGGGAGACAGGGGCCTGAGCAGTTCTTC. Residues: CASGRQGPEQFF.

The V and J genes are TRBV4-3 and TRBJ1-2; D call uncertain. The germline gives CDR1 LGHNA, CDR2 YSLEER. The CDR3 sequence is 15 residues long. Trimming shortened V by 0 bases and J by 3 bases, and 11 bases separated the two germline ends. The CDR3 DNA reads as TGCGCCAGCAGCCAAGAGTATCTGGCAGACTATGGCTACACCTTC. Residues: CASSQEYLADYGYTF.

The chain links TRBV21-1 to TRBJ2-3; the D segment call TRBD2 is taken from the table without a DNA check. TRBV21-1 is reported as a pseudogene. The CDR3 runs 15 residues. The CDR3 loop is CASSKDLSLAGVAYF. The DNA of the CDR3 is TGTGCCAGCAGCAAAGACTTGAGTCTAGCGGGAGTTGCGTATTTT.

This chain connects TRBV5-6 to TRBJ2-7; 7 bases are shared with TRBD1. CDR1 and CDR2 from the germline V gene are SGHDT and YYEEEE. V shed 4 bases and J 4 bases; nucleotides not matched to a gene: 14. This CDR3 is built from 16 residues. The chain's CDR3 is CASSGWTGPNGYEQYV. The CDR3 nucleotides are TGTGCCAGCAGCGGATGGACAGGACCAAACGGGTACGAGCAGTACGTC.

As for this clone: Additional DNA sequences in this sample encode the identical CDR3. The chain has TRBV12-3 or TRBV12-4 and TRBJ1-2, with TRBD1 matching over 9 bases. The CDR3 is made up of 13 amino acids. The trim removed 6 bases at V and 2 bases at J, leaving 1 base unmatched. This CDR3 is CASRTGGNYGYTF. The CDR3 bases are TGTGCCAGCAGGACAGGGGGAAACTATGGCTACACCTTC.

The J gene is TRBJ2-1, the V gene TRBV5-1; 14 bases match TRBD2. The trim removed 7 bases at V and 2 bases at J, leaving 2 bases unmatched. CDR3 length equals 15 residues. Germline V gene lookup returns CDR1 SGHRS and CDR2 YFSETQ. The DNA of the CDR3 is TGCGCCAGCGGACTAGCGGGAGGTACCTACAATGAGCAGTTCTTC. The encoded protein is CASGLAGGTYNEQFF.

This clone was observed a single time. This rearrangement joins TRBV5-4 to TRBJ2-5; tentatively, D is TRBD1 (6 bases). Trimming took off 4 bases at V and 9 bases at J, with 16 bases between the two ends. This CDR3 region has 13 residues. Per the germline V gene, CDR1 is SGHNT and CDR2 is YYREEE (reference sequence). The CDR3 sequence is CASSLTGQGSQYF. In DNA form, the CDR3 reads TGTGCCAGCAGCCTGACGGGGCAGGGGTCCCAGTACTTC. The entire variable domain, with the rest obtained from reference TRBV5-4 and TRBJ2-5, is as follows: ETGVTQSPTHLIKTRGQQVTLRCSSQSGHNTVSWYQQALGQGPQFIFQYYREEENGRGNFPPRFSGLQFPNYSSELNVNALELDDSALYLCASSLTGQGSQYFGPGTRLLVL.

The rearrangement links TRBV10-3 to TRBJ2-2, with a possible D match to TRBD1 (6 bases). With 10 bases removed from V and 8 bases from J, the gap between germline ends came to 14 bases. The CDR3 runs 12 residues. Germline V gene lookup returns CDR1 ENHRY and CDR2 SYGVKD. CDR3 region: CATQQGAGELFF. The CDR3 DNA follows: TGTGCCACCCAACAGGGCGCTGGGGAGCTGTTTTTT.

V gene TRBV10-2 combines with J gene TRBJ2-3, with D possibly TRBD2 on 6 matching bases. CDR1 and CDR2 (germline): WSHSY, SAAADI. Between the trimmed V and J ends, which lost 3 bases and 0 bases, there was a span of 16 bases. This CDR3 spans 17 amino acids. CDR3 in DNA: TGCGCCAGCAGTGATCGAGCGGAGGGAGGTAGCACAGATACGCAGTATTTT. Encoded protein: CASSDRAEGGSTDTQYF.